This passage covers 30 T cell receptor beta chains from one sample sequenced in a study of cytomegalovirus exposure and HLA in healthy donors. It was with 60 Vbeta and 13 Jbeta primers that the PCR ran. Assay: immunoSEQ multiplex PCR; the TCRdb copy retains only in-frame clones and omits some. This sample yields roughly 90,000 clones, of which about 81% are seen a single time; 2.1% belongs to the top ten. Material for sequencing was PBMCs. Every receptor here comes from a man aged 18-30 years in good health and CMV-seronegative.

This clone was counted between two and nine times. The chain joins TRBV6-1 to TRBJ2-7; 7 bases align to TRBD2. The CDR3 covers 15 residues. Looked up from germline, CDR1 is MNHNS and CDR2 is SASEGT. V shed 7 bases, J shed 7 bases, and the junction held 16 bases outside the gene matches. The CDR3 DNA reads TGTGCCAGCACCCCGTTCGGTCCGGGGGGAGGGGAGCAGTACTTC. Protein sequence: CASTPFGPGGGEQYF.

CDR3 nucleotides: TGTGCCAGCAGTCTTGGACAGGGTGGTCAGCCCCAGCATTTT. It yields the protein CASSLGQGGQPQHF. This sequence joins TRBV6-5 and TRBJ1-5; 8 nucleotides match TRBD1. Germline values: CDR1 MNHEY, CDR2 SVGAGI. Trimming at V came to 5 bases and at J to 6 bases, leaving 6 bases not matched to a gene. CDR3 length equals 14 residues.

CDR3 loop: CASSSRRTSGSWGTDTQYF. The CDR3, as DNA: TGTGCCAGCAGCTCGAGGCGAACTAGCGGTTCTTGGGGCACAGATACGCAGTATTTT. The gene calls are TRBV7-3 and TRBJ2-3; 8 positions agree with TRBD2. V was pared by 4 bases and J by 1 base, with 16 bases of the junction left unmatched. The CDR3 length is 19 residues. Germline lookup yields CDR1 SGHTA and CDR2 FQGTGA.

This chain joins TRBV25-1 and TRBJ2-7; 14 positions match TRBD2. The CDR3 sequence is 15 residues long. Unmatched junction bases numbered 7, after V lost 5 bases and J lost 7 bases. CDR1 is MGHDK, CDR2 SYGVNS, per germline. CDR3 residues: CASSFRLAGGEEQYF. CDR3 in DNA: TGTGCCAGCAGTTTCCGACTAGCGGGAGGGGAAGAGCAGTACTTC.

This clone has a handful of counts. The chain carries TRBV9 and TRBJ1-2; D gene uncertain. The V and J ends lost 4 bases and 3 bases respectively, with 19 bases between them. Germline-derived CDR1 and CDR2 are SGDLS and YYNGEE. This CDR3 region has 16 residues. The CDR3 DNA reads as TGTGCCAGCAGCATCCCTCGGGGTGGCGACTACTATGGCTACACCTTC. This gives the protein CASSIPRGGDYYGYTF.

This rearrangement joins TRBV11-1 to TRBJ1-2; TRBD1 matches 11 bases. Germline V gene data show CDR1 as SGHAT and CDR2 as FQDESV (reference sequence). V was pared by 5 bases and J by 5 bases, with 4 bases of the junction left unmatched. This CDR3 contains 14 residues. The chain's CDR3 is CASSRGTGGYGYTF. The CDR3 bases are TGTGCCAGCAGCCGGGGGACAGGGGGTTATGGCTACACCTTC.

This chain uses TRBV10-1 with TRBJ1-5; no clear D. Trimming stripped 5 bases from V and 7 bases from J, with 12 bases between. This CDR3 spans 13 amino acids. The germline V gene has CDR1 WNHNN and CDR2 SYGVQD (reference sequence). The CDR3 nucleotides are TGCGCCAGCAGTACGGGGATAGGGCAGCCCCAGCATTTT. Translated, it gives CASSTGIGQPQHF.

The chain has TRBV6-5 and TRBJ2-7; tentatively, D is TRBD1 (5 bases). V gave up 2 bases and J gave up 3 bases, with 5 bases separating them. Germline V lookup: CDR1 MNHEY, CDR2 SVGAGI. The CDR3 has 12 residues. The chain's CDR3 is CASSYQGYEQYF. The CDR3 DNA is TGTGCCAGCAGTTACCAGGGCTACGAGCAGTACTTC.

The rearrangement links TRBV2 to TRBJ2-7, with D uncertain. V lost 3 bases, J lost 0 bases, and 12 bases lay in between. This CDR3 comprises 15 residues. Germline CDR1 reads SNHLY; CDR2 reads FYNNEI. The CDR3 DNA sequence: TGTGCCAGCAGTGAGGTGGCCACCCTCTCCTACGAGCAGTACTTC. This codes for CASSEVATLSYEQYF.

The chain recombines TRBV7-3 with TRBJ2-7; 10 bases fit TRBD1. CDR3 size: 16 residues. The V segment lost 3 bases and the J segment 5 bases; nucleotides outside the gene matches: 10. Germline CDR1 is SGHTA and CDR2 is FQGTGA. For the CDR3, the DNA is TGTGCCAGCAGCTTTTCCCCGGGACAGGGGTCCCACGAGCAGTACTTC. Its protein product is CASSFSPGQGSHEQYF.

The rearrangement uses TRBV5-6 and TRBJ2-1; 7 bases are a match to TRBD1. V gave up 0 bases and J gave up 9 bases; unmatched junction bases: 6. Germline V gene sequence: CDR1 SGHDT, CDR2 YYEEEE. CDR3 length equals 14 residues. CDR3: CASSLGQGLGEQFF. CDR3 coding DNA: TGTGCCAGCAGCTTGGGACAGGGTCTGGGTGAGCAGTTCTTC.

This clone has only one observation. This rearrangement joins TRBV2 to TRBJ1-1; D call uncertain. CDR1 SNHLY and CDR2 FYNNEI come from the germline V gene. The CDR3 covers 12 residues. The germline V and J ends were trimmed by 6 bases and 8 bases, with 13 bases remaining between them. CDR3 DNA: TGTGCCAGCAGACAATCCCGGGTGGAAGCTTTCTTT. Its protein is CASRQSRVEAFF.

The chain recombines TRBV7-2 with TRBJ1-1; D perhaps matches TRBD1 (5 bases). Trimming shortened V by 2 bases and J by 7 bases, and 8 bases separated the two germline ends. CDR1 is SGHTA and CDR2 is FQGNSA in the germline V gene. The CDR3 length is 12 residues. CDR3 protein: CASSLPTGEAFF. The CDR3 bases are TGTGCCAGCAGCTTACCAACAGGTGAAGCTTTCTTT. The full variable domain, rest sourced from reference TRBV7-2 and TRBJ1-1, is GAGVSQSPSNKVTEKGKDVELRCDPISGHTALYWYRQSLGQGLEFLIYFQGNSAPDKSGLPSDRFSAERTGGSVSTLTIQRTQQEDSAVYLCASSLPTGEAFFGQGTRLTVV.

This chain uses TRBV25-1 with TRBJ1-1, with 8 positions matching TRBD1. The V and J ends lost 4 bases and 8 bases, in that order; junction bases with no gene match: 3. The CDR3 sequence is 12 residues long. Germline V gives CDR1 MGHDK, CDR2 SYGVNS. This CDR3 is CASSGDRIEAFF. CDR3 nucleotide sequence: TGTGCCAGCAGTGGGGACAGGATCGAAGCTTTCTTT.

The genes are TRBV6-1 and TRBJ2-7; 9 bases line up with TRBD1. J was trimmed by 3 bases and V by 0 bases; bases with no gene match: 3. The CDR3 is made up of 15 amino acids. Germline-derived CDR1 and CDR2 are MNHNS and SASEGT. The DNA for the CDR3 is TGTGCCAGCAGTGAAGCGGAGACAGGGGGCTACGAGCAGTACTTC. Its protein product is CASSEAETGGYEQYF.

The chain links TRBV6-5 to TRBJ2-7, with D tentatively TRBD1 (6 bases). The germline V gene encodes CDR1 MNHEY and CDR2 SVGAGI. This CDR3 region has 14 residues. The V gene lost 4 bases and the J gene lost 4 bases, with 14 bases spanning the gap. CDR3 DNA sequence: TGTGCCAGCAGTTCCCGGGACATGGGGTACGAGCAGTACTTC. It codes for CASSSRDMGYEQYF.

V is TRBV13 and J is TRBJ2-7; 10 nucleotides line up with TRBD1. Losses at the gene ends were 5 bases for V and 3 bases for J; bases not matched to a gene: 7. Germline V CDR1 and CDR2: PRHDT, FYEKMQ (reference sequence). The length of the CDR3 is 15 residues. CDR3 nucleotides: TGTGCCAGCAGCGCCCCGGGACAGGGGTTCTACGAGCAGTACTTC. Amino acids: CASSAPGQGFYEQYF.

This chain joins TRBV7-8 and TRBJ2-5, with a weak D call TRBD1 (6 bases). Judging by the DNA end, TRBJ2-7 fits better; the J call may be wrong. The CDR3 spans 16 residues. CDR1 is SGHVS and CDR2 is FQNEAQ in the germline V gene. The CDR3 region has the DNA TGTGCCAGCAGCTTAGATTCGGCCAGGGGAACCTACGAGCAGTACTTC. Amino acid sequence: CASSLDSARGTYEQYF.

The V and J genes are TRBV30 and TRBJ2-5; tentative D call: TRBD1 (6 bases). Looked up from germline, CDR1 is GTSNPN and CDR2 is SVGIG (reference sequence). V was trimmed by 1 base and J by 2 bases, leaving 11 bases between them. CDR3 length equals 14 residues. CDR3 in DNA: TGTGCCTGGAGTGGGGGGCGGAAACAAGAGACCCAGTACTTC. This sequence encodes CAWSGGRKQETQYF.

The V call is TRBV29-1, the J call TRBJ2-6; D is possibly TRBD2 (6 bases). V was shortened by 1 base and J by 4 bases, with 8 bases between the two germline ends. The CDR3 has 14 amino acids. Germline V gene sequence: CDR1 SQVTM, CDR2 ANQGSEA. This CDR3 reads CSVEGAGGANVLTF. CDR3 sequence (DNA): TGCAGCGTTGAAGGGGCGGGGGGGGCCAACGTCCTGACTTTC.

The rearrangement uses TRBV27 and TRBJ2-7, with 9 nucleotides matching TRBD2. J lost 2 bases, V lost 4 bases, and 6 bases had no gene match. Germline CDR1 reads MNHEY; CDR2 reads SMNVEV (reference sequence). The CDR3 runs 15 residues. CDR3 amino acids: CASSWWSGRPYEQYF. The CDR3 DNA sequence: TGTGCCAGCAGTTGGTGGAGCGGGAGGCCCTACGAGCAGTACTTC.

This chain connects TRBV19 to TRBJ2-1; 9 nucleotides line up with TRBD2. J lost 5 bases, V lost 1 base, and 9 bases had no gene match. Germline V CDR1 and CDR2: LNHDA, SQIVND (reference sequence). The CDR3 runs to 17 residues. The CDR3 spells CASSIARRGRADNEQFF. The CDR3 DNA follows: TGTGCCAGTAGTATAGCCCGTCGCGGGAGGGCCGACAATGAGCAGTTCTTC.

To note about this clone: At one end, the junction sequence differs from germline, possibly due to a read error. The chain uses TRBV7-7 and TRBJ2-7; 7 bases match TRBD1. Germline loops: CDR1 SSHAT, CDR2 FNYEAQ (reference sequence). CDR3 length equals 15 residues. CDR3 in amino acids: CASSLNDREPYEQYF. CDR3 bases: TGTGCTAGCAGCTTAAACGACAGGGAACCCTACGAGCAGTACTTC.

V and J are TRBV20-1 and TRBJ2-5; D ambiguous. This CDR3 has 11 amino acids. Trimming left V 5 bases short and J 11 bases short, with 15 bases between. Germline assignment: CDR1 DFQATT and CDR2 SNEGSKA (reference sequence). CDR3 protein: CSAFRLEEQYF. CDR3 nucleotide sequence: TGCAGTGCTTTCCGGCTAGAGGAGCAGTACTTC.

The chain couples TRBV2 to TRBJ2-3; weak D call: TRBD1 (6 bases). Trimming shortened V by 9 bases and J by 6 bases, and 16 bases separated the two germline ends. Germline lookup yields CDR1 SNHLY and CDR2 FYNNEI. This CDR3 comprises 13 residues. As DNA, the CDR3 is TGTGCCAGTCCAGGGGTGCCCCTTGATACGCAGTATTTT. Its translation: CASPGVPLDTQYF.

This chain links TRBV6-5 with TRBJ1-2; 8 bases line up with TRBD1. Looked up from germline, CDR1 is MNHEY and CDR2 is SVGAGI. Trimming cost V 6 bases and J 8 bases; bases outside gene matches: 11. The CDR3 length is 14 residues. CDR3 sequence: CASRPLTGGGGYTF. The CDR3 coding sequence is TGTGCCAGCAGACCTCTTACAGGGGGAGGCGGCTACACCTTC.

The chain carries TRBV6-5 and TRBJ1-2; 9 nucleotides match TRBD1. J lost 3 bases, V lost 7 bases, and 9 bases had no gene match. Looked up from germline, CDR1 is MNHEY and CDR2 is SVGAGI. CDR3 length equals 15 residues. The CDR3 DNA follows: TGTGCCAGCATCTCACAGGGGGCTGAGGACTATGGCTACACCTTC. This codes for CASISQGAEDYGYTF.

The chain couples TRBV21-1 to TRBJ2-2; TRBD2 was called by the table and not checked on the DNA. TRBV21-1 is labeled a pseudogene. The CDR3 contains 13 residues. The DNA of the CDR3 is TGTGCCAGCAGCAAAGCGAGGGACGGGGAGCTGTTTTTT. Its translation: CASSKARDGELFF.

The chain combines TRBV6-5 with TRBJ2-7; D remains ambiguous. V shed 2 bases and J shed 3 bases, with 11 bases lying between them. The CDR3 has 14 residues. The germline V gene has CDR1 MNHEY and CDR2 SVGAGI. This CDR3 is CASSYNRVRYEQYF. The CDR3 bases are TGTGCCAGCAGTTACAACCGGGTCCGCTACGAGCAGTACTTC.

The rearrangement links TRBV28 to TRBJ2-3; TRBD2 agrees at 8 bases. V dropped 1 base and J dropped 6; count of bases not matched to a gene: 6. Per germline, CDR1 MDHEN and CDR2 SYDVKM. CDR3 length equals 15 residues. The CDR3 sequence is CASSLSPRGEDTQYF. In nucleotides, the CDR3 is TGTGCCAGCAGTTTATCCCCGCGGGGGGAGGATACGCAGTATTTT.